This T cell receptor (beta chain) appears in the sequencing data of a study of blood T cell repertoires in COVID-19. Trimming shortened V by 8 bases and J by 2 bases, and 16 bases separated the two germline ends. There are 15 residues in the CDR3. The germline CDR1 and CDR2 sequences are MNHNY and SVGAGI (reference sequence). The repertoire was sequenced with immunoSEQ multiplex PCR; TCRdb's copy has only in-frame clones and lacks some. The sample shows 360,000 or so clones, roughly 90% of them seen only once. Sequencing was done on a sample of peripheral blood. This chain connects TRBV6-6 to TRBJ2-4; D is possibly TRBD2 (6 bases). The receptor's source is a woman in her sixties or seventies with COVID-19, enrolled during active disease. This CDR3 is CASDFGGTTKNIQYF. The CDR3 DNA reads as TGTGCCAGCGATTTTGGAGGGACCACCAAAAACATTCAGTACTTC.